A single sample gave rise to the 31 T cell receptor beta chains below, sequenced in a study of CD8 T cells in ankylosing spondylitis. Study results and caveats: About 8 highly homologous variants made up a TCR beta motif that seemed to typify ankylosing spondylitis blood.

TCRdb processed the 5' RACE reads anew with MiXCR; each CDR3 protein has one entry. The sample lists 500,000 to 550,000 distinct CDR3 sequences, roughly 13% seen once, with over 6.5% in the top ten. These receptors have no identified antigens. Material: blood, either unsorted or a sorted T cell fraction (not recorded which). The receptors were sampled from a male donor with ankylosing spondylitis.

This clonotype came up a few times. This chain joins TRBV27 and TRBJ2-7, with a weak D call TRBD2 (5 bases). Trimming stripped 6 bases from V and 9 bases from J, with 21 bases between. There are 14 residues in the CDR3. Germline V CDR1 and CDR2: MNHEY, SMNVEV (reference sequence). The CDR3 coding sequence is TGTGCCAGCAGACCACTAGGCCGGGTTGCCGGGCAGTACTTC. Translated: CASRPLGRVAGQYF.

This clonotype was detected once. The V and J genes are TRBV20-1 and TRBJ1-2; the D gene is possibly TRBD1 (6 bases). V gave up 5 bases and J gave up 5 bases, with 33 bases separating them. Germline CDR1 and CDR2: DFQATT and SNEGSKA (reference sequence). The CDR3 is 19 residues long. The CDR3 is CSAPLTGTPLLPDIYGYTF. CDR3 nucleotides: TGCAGTGCTCCTTTAACAGGGACCCCGCTTTTACCCGATATTTATGGCTACACCTTC.

The chain uses TRBV5-8 and TRBJ2-1, with a tentative D call TRBD1 (5 bases). The V gene's germline CDR1 is SGHTS and CDR2 YDEGEE. V was pared by 4 bases and J by 6 bases, with 17 bases between. This CDR3 region has 15 residues. CDR3 sequence (DNA): TGTGCCAGCAGCCCAGGGTCCCAAGCATTCAATGAGCAGTTCTTC. Its protein product is CASSPGSQAFNEQFF.

This clonotype was picked up a small number of times. The V gene is TRBV5-1, the J gene TRBJ2-3, with 9 bases that match TRBD2. V shed 4 bases, J shed 0 bases, and the junction held 9 bases outside the gene matches. Germline V gives CDR1 SGHRS, CDR2 YFSETQ. This CDR3 is built from 17 residues. The CDR3 is CASSPLGAGGSTDTQYF. In nucleotides, the CDR3 is TGCGCCAGCAGCCCCCTCGGAGCGGGGGGAAGCACAGATACGCAGTATTTT.

This clonotype was seen a handful of times. The V and J genes are TRBV20-1 and TRBJ1-1; TRBD1 is a possible D gene (5 bases). Looked up from germline, CDR1 is DFQATT and CDR2 is SNEGSKA (reference sequence). The length of the CDR3 is 13 residues. V was pared by 3 bases and J by 1 base, with 9 bases between. The CDR3 spells CSARVQENTEAFF. DNA for the CDR3: TGCAGTGCTAGGGTACAGGAGAACACTGAAGCTTTCTTT.

This clonotype was counted many times. This chain uses TRBV29-1 with TRBJ1-3; no clear D. CDR3 length equals 16 residues. With 4 bases removed from V and 2 bases from J, the gap between germline ends came to 18 bases. Germline values: CDR1 SQVTM, CDR2 ANQGSEA. This chain's CDR3 is CSVGEDGVIPGNTIYF. Here the CDR3 DNA reads TGCAGCGTTGGAGAGGACGGAGTCATCCCTGGAAACACCATATATTTT.

This clonotype was observed many times. V usage is TRBV12-3 or TRBV12-4 and J usage is TRBJ1-1; the D is unclear. This CDR3 contains 14 residues. Trimming cost V 11 bases and J 6 bases, with 22 bases left between them. CDR3: CAVNSRRVRAEAFF. The CDR3 region has the DNA TGTGCCGTCAATTCCAGAAGGGTCAGAGCTGAAGCTTTCTTT.

J is TRBJ2-7 and V is TRBV6-2 or TRBV6-3, with D perhaps matching TRBD1 (5 bases). Germline CDR1 is MNHEY and CDR2 is SVGEGT. V was clipped by 0 bases and J by 0 bases, with 9 bases between them. This CDR3 is built from 15 residues. This chain's CDR3 is CASSYSQGPSYEQYV. Here the CDR3 DNA reads TGTGCCAGCAGTTACTCGCAGGGTCCCTCCTACGAGCAGTACGTC.

This clonotype appeared a few times. The chain couples TRBV7-8 to TRBJ2-1; D gene ambiguous. Trimming took off 6 bases at V and 0 bases at J, with 24 bases between the two ends. The germline CDR1 and CDR2 sequences are SGHVS and FQNEAQ. The CDR3 covers 19 residues. The CDR3 DNA follows: TGTGCCAGCAGACTTCGTCTCTACCTAGGTTATTACTCCTACAATGAGCAGTTCTTC. Translating gives CASRLRLYLGYYSYNEQFF.

J is TRBJ2-5 and V is TRBV2, with TRBD1 matching over 7 bases. The V gene end was trimmed by 5 bases and the J gene end by 3 bases; junction bases not matched to a gene: 3. This CDR3 comprises 13 residues. Per the germline V gene, CDR1 is SNHLY and CDR2 is FYNNEI. Written as DNA, the CDR3 is TGTGCCAGCAGTCGGGACAGCGAAGAGACCCAGTACTTC. Translating it yields CASSRDSEETQYF.

This clonotype showed up many times. The chain couples TRBV7-9 to TRBJ2-1, with D unclear. CDR3 size: 14 residues. The V end lost 5 bases, the J end lost 5 bases, and 13 bases lay between the germline ends. Germline-derived CDR1 and CDR2 are SEHNR and FQNEAQ (reference sequence). The CDR3 region has the DNA TGTGCCAGCAGCGATTCTGGACGCAACAATGAGCAGTTCTTC. It yields the protein CASSDSGRNNEQFF.

This clonotype was counted at least ten times. This rearrangement joins TRBV20-1 to TRBJ1-5; D is undetermined. Germline loops: CDR1 DFQATT, CDR2 SNEGSKA (reference sequence). V was shortened by 1 base and J by 8 bases, with 12 bases between the two germline ends. The CDR3 loop spans 13 amino acids. The CDR3 is CSARGQRGEPQHF. CDR3 sequence (DNA): TGCAGTGCTAGAGGGCAGCGAGGAGAGCCCCAGCATTTT.

This clonotype was recorded at least ten times. V gene TRBV14 combines with J gene TRBJ2-1; 12 nucleotides match TRBD2. J lost 0 bases, V lost 2 bases, and 14 bases had no gene match. Germline values: CDR1 SGHDN, CDR2 FVKESK. The CDR3 spans 21 residues. The CDR3 here is CASSQKYRLAGGRSSYNEQFF. In nucleotides, the CDR3 is TGTGCCAGCAGCCAAAAATATCGCCTAGCGGGAGGGAGGAGCTCCTACAATGAGCAGTTCTTC.

This clonotype appeared a few times. The V gene is TRBV29-1, the J gene TRBJ2-4, with D perhaps TRBD2 (7 bases). V was clipped by 6 bases and J by 0 bases, with 18 bases between them. CDR1 is SQVTM, CDR2 ANQGSEA, per germline. CDR3 size: 16 residues. CDR3 in DNA: TGCAGCGTGATACGGGTTGCGGGGGCAGCCAAAAACATTCAGTACTTC. This encodes CSVIRVAGAAKNIQYF.

This sequence joins TRBV6-6 and TRBJ1-2; D is unclear. V was shortened by 7 bases and J by 2 bases, with 11 bases between the two germline ends. The CDR3 runs 13 residues. Germline V gives CDR1 MNHNY, CDR2 SVGAGI (reference sequence). This chain's CDR3 is CASTPGVNYGYTF. The CDR3 coding sequence is TGTGCCAGCACCCCAGGCGTCAACTATGGCTACACCTTC.

This sequence joins TRBV5-6 and TRBJ2-2; D might be TRBD2 (5 bases). The germline V gene has CDR1 SGHDT and CDR2 YYEEEE. This CDR3 spans 15 amino acids. Between the trimmed V and J ends, which lost 1 base and 5 bases, there was a span of 12 bases. The CDR3 region has the DNA TGTGCCAGCAGCTTGCACCGGGAAGGGACCGGGGAGCTGTTTTTT. As protein: CASSLHREGTGELFF.

This clonotype was observed a few times. The rearrangement uses TRBV7-9 and TRBJ2-1, with 12 bases lining up with TRBD2. The V gene end was trimmed by 3 bases and the J gene end by 6 bases; junction bases not matched to a gene: 3. The germline V gene encodes CDR1 SEHNR and CDR2 FQNEAQ (reference sequence). The CDR3 totals 15 residues. The CDR3: CASSLTSGSLNEQFF. The CDR3, as DNA: TGTGCCAGCAGCTTGACTAGCGGGAGTCTCAATGAGCAGTTCTTC.

This clonotype was found once. The chain carries TRBV19 and TRBJ2-1; D may be TRBD2 (6 bases). V dropped 1 base and J dropped 7 bases, with 17 bases sitting between them. From germline, CDR1 is LNHDA and CDR2 SQIVND (reference sequence). The length of the CDR3 is 16 residues. The CDR3 here is CASSIAPGVARNEQFF. DNA of the CDR3: TGTGCCAGTAGTATAGCCCCGGGGGTAGCGAGGAATGAGCAGTTCTTC.

The sample holds a few counts of this clonotype. This sequence joins TRBV3-1 and TRBJ1-1; no firm D call. Deletions cut 0 bases from V and 13 bases from J, with 12 bases between. From germline, CDR1 is LGHDT and CDR2 YNNKEL (reference sequence). The CDR3 has 12 residues. CDR3 amino acids: CASSQEAQAIFF. CDR3 nucleotide sequence: TGTGCCAGCAGCCAAGAGGCCCAGGCAATTTTCTTT.

V gene TRBV20-1 combines with J gene TRBJ1-2; D might be TRBD1 (5 bases). Germline V CDR1 and CDR2: DFQATT, SNEGSKA (reference sequence). The V gene lost 1 base and the J gene lost 2 bases, with 8 bases spanning the gap. CDR3 length equals 13 residues. CDR3 in amino acids: CSARGKGNYGYTF. The CDR3 coding sequence is TGCAGTGCTAGAGGGAAGGGGAACTATGGCTACACCTTC.

This clonotype was observed a handful of times. The chain is built from TRBV6-5 and TRBJ2-3; D is uncertain. V lost 0 bases and J lost 0, with 13 bases in between. There are 17 residues in the CDR3. CDR1 is MNHEY, CDR2 SVGAGI, per germline. CDR3 DNA: TGTGCCAGCAGTTACTCGGGCCTTACCGGGAGCACAGATACGCAGTATTTT. Translation gives CASSYSGLTGSTDTQYF.

In its sample, this clonotype was seen many times. The chain joins TRBV10-3 to TRBJ2-1, with D perhaps matching TRBD1 or TRBD2 (7 bases each). With 6 bases removed from V and 7 bases from J, the gap between germline ends came to 16 bases. Per the germline V gene, CDR1 is ENHRY and CDR2 is SYGVKD. The CDR3 consists of 14 residues. Written as DNA, the CDR3 is TGTGCCATCAGCGACAGGGAGGGGGGGAATGAGCAGTTCTTC. Residues: CAISDREGGNEQFF.

This clonotype was seen at least ten times. This chain uses TRBV20-1 with TRBJ2-1; possibly TRBD2 for D (5 bases). V shed 1 base and J shed 10 bases, with 11 bases lying between them. Germline V CDR1 and CDR2: DFQATT, SNEGSKA (reference sequence). The CDR3 consists of 12 residues. The CDR3 DNA reads TGCAGTGCTAGAGGGACTGTGAGGGAGCAGTTCTTC. Amino acids: CSARGTVREQFF.

In DNA, the CDR3 is TGCAGTGCTGCCTTATTAGTTGTCTCCGGGAACAATGAGCAGTTCTTC. Its translation is CSAALLVVSGNNEQFF. This chain connects TRBV20-1 to TRBJ2-1; D might be TRBD2 (5 bases). CDR1 DFQATT and CDR2 SNEGSKA come from the germline V gene (reference sequence). The length of the CDR3 is 16 residues. Trimming stripped 5 bases from V and 5 bases from J, with 22 bases between.

This clonotype has a handful of counts. One end of the junction does not line up with germline, which may come from a read error. J is TRBJ1-1 and V is TRBV7-6; D remains unclear. CDR1 is SGHVS, CDR2 FNYEAQ, per germline. This CDR3 has 12 residues. This CDR3 is CASSLKGENFLF. CDR3 sequence (DNA): TGTGCCAGCAGCTTAAAGGGTGAGAACTTCCTTTTT.

This clonotype was seen at least ten times. The chain joins TRBV18 to TRBJ2-5, with D unresolved. Germline CDR1 reads KGHSH; CDR2 reads LQKENI. Trimming cost V 8 bases and J 4 bases, with 8 bases left between them. CDR3 length: 11 amino acids. The CDR3 loop is CASSPAETQYF. In DNA form, the CDR3 reads TGTGCCAGCAGCCCCGCAGAGACCCAGTACTTC.

V gene TRBV30 combines with J gene TRBJ2-7, with D perhaps TRBD2 (6 bases). With 5 bases removed from V and 4 bases from J, the gap between germline ends came to 18 bases. The germline gives CDR1 GTSNPN, CDR2 SVGIG (reference sequence). This CDR3 contains 14 residues. The CDR3 sequence: CAWGGLLGSYEQYF. CDR3 DNA: TGTGCCTGGGGGGGACTTCTTGGGTCTTACGAGCAGTACTTC.

The chain recombines TRBV2 with TRBJ2-7; D gene uncertain. Trimming stripped 7 bases from V and 3 bases from J, with 7 bases between. Germline assignment: CDR1 SNHLY and CDR2 FYNNEI. The CDR3 spans 11 residues. In nucleotides, the CDR3 is TGTGCCAGCACCTCGCACTACGAGCAGTACGTC. This codes for CASTSHYEQYV.

This clonotype came up a few times. V and J are TRBV6-1 and TRBJ2-1; unclear D gene. The CDR3 is made up of 13 amino acids. Trimming stripped 2 bases from V and 8 bases from J, with 10 bases between. The germline gives CDR1 MNHNS, CDR2 SASEGT. The CDR3 reads CASSEPLRYEQFF. The CDR3 DNA reads as TGTGCCAGCAGTGAACCGCTGAGGTATGAGCAGTTCTTC.

Ten or more counts support this clonotype. The rearrangement uses TRBV29-1 and TRBJ2-2; D is possibly TRBD2 (6 bases). The V end lost 3 bases, the J end lost 9 bases, and 14 bases lay between the germline ends. CDR1 SQVTM and CDR2 ANQGSEA come from the germline V gene. This CDR3 contains 13 residues. CDR3 sequence: CSVESAEGRELFF. As DNA, the CDR3 is TGCAGCGTTGAGTCTGCGGAGGGGAGGGAGCTGTTTTTT.

This clonotype was seen only a few times. The gene calls are TRBV6-5 and TRBJ1-1; unclear D gene. The V end was cut by 0 bases, the J end by 0 bases, with 11 bases between. Germline V gives CDR1 MNHEY, CDR2 SVGAGI. The CDR3 runs 16 residues. In nucleotides, the CDR3 is TGTGCCAGCAGTTACTCGTACAGCGCTATGAACACTGAAGCTTTCTTT. Its translation is CASSYSYSAMNTEAFF.